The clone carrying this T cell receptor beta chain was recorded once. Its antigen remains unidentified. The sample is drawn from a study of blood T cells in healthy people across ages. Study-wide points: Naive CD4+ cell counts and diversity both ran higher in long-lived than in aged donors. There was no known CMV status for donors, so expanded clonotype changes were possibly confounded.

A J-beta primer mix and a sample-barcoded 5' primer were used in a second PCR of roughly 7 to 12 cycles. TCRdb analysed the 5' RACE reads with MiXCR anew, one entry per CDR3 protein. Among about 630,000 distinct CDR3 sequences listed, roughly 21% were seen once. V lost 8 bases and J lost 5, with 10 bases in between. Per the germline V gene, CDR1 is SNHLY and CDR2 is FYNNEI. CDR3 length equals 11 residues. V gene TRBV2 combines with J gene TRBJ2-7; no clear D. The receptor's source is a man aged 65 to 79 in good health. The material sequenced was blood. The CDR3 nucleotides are TGTGCCAGCTGTATGAGCCACGAGCAGTACTTC. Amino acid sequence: CASCMSHEQYF.